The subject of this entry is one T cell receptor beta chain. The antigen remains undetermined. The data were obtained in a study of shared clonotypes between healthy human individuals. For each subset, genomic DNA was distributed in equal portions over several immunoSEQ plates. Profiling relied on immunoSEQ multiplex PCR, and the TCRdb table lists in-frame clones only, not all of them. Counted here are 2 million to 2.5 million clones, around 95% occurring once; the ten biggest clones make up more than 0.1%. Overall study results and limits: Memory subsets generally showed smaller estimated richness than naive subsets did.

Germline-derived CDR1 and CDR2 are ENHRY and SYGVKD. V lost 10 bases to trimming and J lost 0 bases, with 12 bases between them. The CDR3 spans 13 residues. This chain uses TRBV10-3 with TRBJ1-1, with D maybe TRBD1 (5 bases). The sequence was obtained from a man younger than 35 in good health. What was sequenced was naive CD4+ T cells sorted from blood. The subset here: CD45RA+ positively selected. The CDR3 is CANQQAMNTEAFF. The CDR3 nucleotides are TGTGCCAACCAACAGGCTATGAACACTGAAGCTTTCTTT.